The entry that follows covers one T cell receptor (beta chain) sequence. Its antigen is undetermined. This specimen belongs to a study of CD8 T cells in ankylosing spondylitis. Study-wide points: Certain motif variants had earlier been reported in reactive arthritis synovial fluid and blood.

CDR3 length: 17 residues. The junction had 9 bases not matched to a gene; V was cut back by 4 bases and J by 2 bases. The germline gives CDR1 SEHNR, CDR2 FQNEAQ (reference sequence). TCRdb analysed the 5' RACE reads with MiXCR anew, one entry per CDR3 protein. The data hold about 200,000 distinct CDR3 sequences, with 9.5% to 15% observed a single time. V and J are TRBV7-9 and TRBJ2-1, with 9 positions matching TRBD2. The receptor's source is a male donor with ankylosing spondylitis or in good health (not recorded which). Sequences were obtained from blood, either unsorted or a sorted T cell fraction (not recorded which). CDR3 sequence (DNA): TGTGCCAGCAGCTCTGCAGACCTAGCGGGGCCCTACAATGAGCAGTTCTTC. Its protein product is CASSSADLAGPYNEQFF.